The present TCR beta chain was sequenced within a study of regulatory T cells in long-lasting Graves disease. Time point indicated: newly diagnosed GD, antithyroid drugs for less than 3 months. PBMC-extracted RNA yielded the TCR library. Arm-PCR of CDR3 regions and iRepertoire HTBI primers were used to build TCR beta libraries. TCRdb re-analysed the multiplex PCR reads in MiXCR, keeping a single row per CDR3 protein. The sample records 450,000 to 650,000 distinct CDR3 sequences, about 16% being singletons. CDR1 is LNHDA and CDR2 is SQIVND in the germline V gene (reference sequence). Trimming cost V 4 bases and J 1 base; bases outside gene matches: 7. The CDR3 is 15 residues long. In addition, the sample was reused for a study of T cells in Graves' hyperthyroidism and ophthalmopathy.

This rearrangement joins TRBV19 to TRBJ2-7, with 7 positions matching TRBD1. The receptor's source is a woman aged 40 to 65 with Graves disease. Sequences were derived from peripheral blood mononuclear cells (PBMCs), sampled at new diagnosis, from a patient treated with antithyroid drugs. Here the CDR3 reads CASSTRDSVSYEQYF. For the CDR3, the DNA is TGTGCCAGTAGTACCCGGGACAGCGTATCCTACGAGCAGTACTTC.